Following are 11 T cell receptor beta chains from one sample sequenced in a study of shared clonotypes between healthy human individuals. Assay: immunoSEQ multiplex PCR; the TCRdb copy retains only in-frame clones and omits some. The sample lists a few hundred thousand clones, roughly 79% occurring once. Sequencing was performed on PBMCs. The receptors derive from a woman in her forties in good health. Some clones in this sample may be carry-over from other donors' samples.

The chain has TRBV11-2 and TRBJ2-7; 7 bases map to TRBD2. The germline CDR1 and CDR2 sequences are SGHAT and FQNNGV. Trimming cost V 5 bases and J 3 bases; bases outside gene matches: 16. The CDR3 extends over 17 amino acids. DNA for the CDR3: TGTGCCAGCAGCGCCGGTGGTTTCGGGACTATAGACTACGAGCAGTACTTC. Translating gives CASSAGGFGTIDYEQYF.

The CDR3 DNA reads TGTGCCAGCTACCGGGACACTCACGGGGAGCTGTTTTTT. Translation gives CASYRDTHGELFF. V is TRBV5-5 and J is TRBJ2-2, with a possible D match to TRBD1 (6 bases). Germline V CDR1 and CDR2: SGHKS, YYEKEE (reference sequence). The CDR3 extends over 13 amino acids. The V gene lost 7 bases and the J gene lost 7 bases, with 14 bases spanning the gap.

V usage is TRBV11-2 and J usage is TRBJ2-7; D is tentatively TRBD1 or TRBD2 (5 bases each). The germline V gene encodes CDR1 SGHAT and CDR2 FQNNGV. The CDR3 length is 15 residues. V lost 5 bases and J 6 bases, leaving 20 bases between the germline ends. CDR3 protein: CASSPREGFSAEQYF. DNA of the CDR3: TGTGCCAGCAGCCCCCGTGAGGGGTTTAGCGCCGAGCAGTACTTC.

The chain links TRBV4-1 to TRBJ1-6; 7 nucleotides line up with TRBD1. The CDR3 spans 16 residues. Per germline, CDR1 MGHRA and CDR2 YSYEKL. J gave up 10 bases and V 1 base, and 10 bases lay outside the gene matches. The CDR3 bases are TGCGCCAGCAGCCAAGTTCAGACAGGGTCCGAGTCACCCCTCCACTTT. Translation gives CASSQVQTGSESPLHF.

In the case of this clone: One base separates it from a far larger clone, so it is likely a read error. V and J are TRBV5-5 and TRBJ2-2; tentatively, D is TRBD1 (6 bases). CDR3 size: 16 residues. The germline V and J ends were trimmed by 4 bases and 4 bases, with 17 bases remaining between them. Per germline, CDR1 SGHKS and CDR2 YYEKEE (reference sequence). Here the CDR3 DNA reads TGTGCCAGCAGCCGAGGACAGAGAAAGGGCACCGGGGAGCTGTTTTTT. Protein: CASSRGQRKGTGELFF.

The table lists this clone with many counts. The rearrangement joins TRBV14 to TRBJ1-1, with TRBD1 matching 7 bases. V shed 8 bases and J 1 base; nucleotides not matched to a gene: 4. The germline V gene has CDR1 SGHDN and CDR2 FVKESK. The CDR3 has 13 amino acids. In nucleotides, the CDR3 is TGTGCCAGCTCCGGACAGGCGAACACTGAAGCTTTCTTT. Translated, it gives CASSGQANTEAFF.

This clone was seen just once. CDR3 DNA sequence: TGTGCCAGTAGTGTTGACCGCACAGATACGCAGTATTTT. It translates to CASSVDRTDTQYF. The chain couples TRBV19 to TRBJ2-3; D remains ambiguous. V gave up 5 bases and J gave up 1 base, with 7 bases separating them. Germline-derived CDR1 and CDR2 are LNHDA and SQIVND (reference sequence). This CDR3 spans 13 amino acids. Drawing the rest from reference TRBV19 and TRBJ2-3, the complete variable domain is DGGITQSPKYLFRKEGQNVTLSCEQNLNHDAMYWYRQDPGQGLRLIYYSQIVNDFQKGDIAEGYSVSREKKESFPLTVTSAQKNPTAFYLCASSVDRTDTQYFGPGTRLTVL.

J is TRBJ2-1 and V is TRBV5-1; 7 nucleotides agree with TRBD1. J was trimmed by 3 bases and V by 4 bases; bases with no gene match: 4. This CDR3 has 14 residues. Looked up from germline, CDR1 is SGHRS and CDR2 is YFSETQ. CDR3 amino acids: CASSTGTDYNEQFF. The CDR3 region has the DNA TGCGCCAGCAGCACCGGGACAGACTACAATGAGCAGTTCTTC.

The rearrangement uses TRBV10-3 and TRBJ1-4; D remains unclear. In germline, CDR1 is ENHRY, CDR2 SYGVKD. The V end lost 0 bases, the J end lost 1 base, and 0 bases lay between the germline ends. This CDR3 contains 13 residues. CDR3 bases: TGTGCCATCAGTGAGTCAACTAATGAAAAACTGTTTTTT. Encoded protein: CAISESTNEKLFF.

The genes are TRBV4-3 and TRBJ2-7; D remains ambiguous. Germline V gene sequence: CDR1 LGHNA, CDR2 YSLEER. The CDR3 is 16 amino acids. V shed 0 bases and J shed 6 bases, with 18 bases lying between them. The CDR3 reads CASSQDVGFSGSEQYF. The DNA of the CDR3 is TGCGCCAGCAGCCAAGATGTGGGATTTTCGGGTAGCGAGCAGTACTTC.

This clone has a handful of counts. V and J are TRBV18 and TRBJ2-1; D is ambiguous. The CDR3 covers 15 residues. V lost 3 bases, J lost 5 bases, and 14 bases lay in between. From germline, CDR1 is KGHSH and CDR2 LQKENI. CDR3 loop: CASSPWTGPDNEQFF. The CDR3 nucleotides read TGTGCCAGCTCACCGTGGACGGGCCCCGACAATGAGCAGTTCTTC.